One and the same sample provided the 27 T cell receptor beta chains below, sequenced in a study of T cells in tuberculosis. Time point described: new active TB diagnosis, blood taken before or within 7 days of starting treatment. The assay was immunoSEQ multiplex PCR, and TCRdb's table has in-frame clones only and misses some. The table includes some 30,000 clones, 70% to 90% detected once. This sample comprised PBMCs, obtained at tuberculosis diagnosis. The receptors were gathered from an adult with tuberculosis.

The rearrangement links TRBV28 to TRBJ1-1, with 8 bases lining up with TRBD1. Germline CDR1 is MDHEN and CDR2 is SYDVKM. The trim removed 7 bases at V and 0 bases at J, leaving 10 bases unmatched. CDR3 size: 16 residues. CDR3 amino acids: CASIFGTGGMNTEAFF. Here the CDR3 DNA reads TGTGCCAGCATTTTTGGGACAGGAGGGATGAACACTGAAGCTTTCTTT.

The J gene is TRBJ1-2, the V gene TRBV5-4; TRBD1 matches at 10 bases. J gave up 4 bases and V 0 bases, and 3 bases lay outside the gene matches. CDR1 is SGHNT, CDR2 YYREEE, per germline (reference sequence). This CDR3 spans 15 amino acids. The CDR3 spells CASSLETGGFYGYTF. CDR3 sequence (DNA): TGTGCCAGCAGCTTGGAGACAGGGGGCTTCTATGGCTACACCTTC.

This chain uses TRBV5-1 with TRBJ1-6; D perhaps matches TRBD1 (5 bases). With 4 bases removed from V and 5 bases from J, the gap between germline ends came to 16 bases. Looked up from germline, CDR1 is SGHRS and CDR2 is YFSETQ. CDR3 length: 16 amino acids. The CDR3 here is CASSPVGGADNSPLHF. The CDR3 DNA is TGCGCCAGCAGCCCGGTAGGAGGGGCCGATAATTCACCCCTCCACTTT.

CDR3: CASSVAAGGYGYTF. CDR3 DNA: TGTGCCAGCAGCGTAGCTGCAGGGGGCTATGGCTACACCTTC. The rearrangement joins TRBV9 to TRBJ1-2, with 7 bases matching TRBD1. Trimming cost V 0 bases and J 4 bases; bases outside gene matches: 3. Germline V gives CDR1 SGDLS, CDR2 YYNGEE. The CDR3 loop spans 14 amino acids.

The genes are TRBV7-9 and TRBJ2-3, with 7 bases that match TRBD2. The CDR3 spans 15 residues. Germline CDR1 SEHNR, CDR2 FQNEAQ (reference sequence). V shed 8 bases, J shed 2 bases, and the junction held 10 bases outside the gene matches. CDR3: CASLSGVQVTDTQYF. CDR3 DNA: TGTGCCAGCCTGAGCGGGGTCCAGGTCACAGATACGCAGTATTTT.

The chain links TRBV13 to TRBJ2-3; D is unclear. The CDR3 contains 13 residues. Trimming took off 2 bases at V and 4 bases at J, with 7 bases between the two ends. Looked up from germline, CDR1 is PRHDT and CDR2 is FYEKMQ (reference sequence). The CDR3 sequence is CASSLTRPDTQYF. In DNA, the CDR3 is TGTGCCAGCAGCTTAACGAGGCCAGATACGCAGTATTTT.

The chain's CDR3 is CASSPSRGKKTPSRETQYF. CDR3 bases: TGTGCCAGCAGCCCTTCAAGGGGGAAGAAGACCCCCTCGAGGGAGACCCAGTACTTC. The gene calls are TRBV28 and TRBJ2-5, with D possibly TRBD1 on 6 matching bases. This CDR3 is built from 19 residues. V was shortened by 6 bases and J by 5 bases, with 31 bases between the two germline ends. The germline V gene encodes CDR1 MDHEN and CDR2 SYDVKM.

The CDR3 nucleotides are TGCGCCAGCAGCCAAGGAAATAGAGTTTCAAGCACAGATACGCAGTATTTT. Amino acids: CASSQGNRVSSTDTQYF. V is TRBV4-3 and J is TRBJ2-3; D uncertain. CDR3 length: 17 residues. The germline CDR1 and CDR2 sequences are LGHNA and YSLEER. The ends were cut back, 1 base at V and 0 bases at J, with 14 bases in the middle.

CDR3 loop: CASSLESVIAEAFF. CDR3 nucleotide sequence: TGTGCCAGCAGCTTGGAGAGTGTTATCGCTGAAGCTTTCTTT. J is TRBJ1-1 and V is TRBV5-5; the D is unclear. Trimming took 0 bases from V and 6 from J, leaving 12 bases between them. From germline, CDR1 is SGHKS and CDR2 YYEKEE (reference sequence). The CDR3 length is 14 residues.

V and J are TRBV7-2 and TRBJ2-3; TRBD2 agrees at 9 bases. Germline loops: CDR1 SGHTA, CDR2 FQGNSA. J lost 4 bases, V lost 5 bases, and 13 bases had no gene match. CDR3 length equals 17 residues. DNA of the CDR3: TGTGCCAGCAGCGTGGGACTAGCCGCCTCCACAGCAGATACGCAGTATTTT. As protein: CASSVGLAASTADTQYF.

The CDR3 sequence: CASSLERQTQYF. The CDR3 DNA sequence: TGTGCCAGCAGCTTAGAGCGGCAGACCCAGTACTTC. The genes are TRBV7-2 and TRBJ2-5; tentative D call: TRBD2 (5 bases). The length of the CDR3 is 12 residues. Germline CDR1 and CDR2: SGHTA and FQGNSA. V was cut by 1 base and J by 6 bases, with 6 bases left in between. Using reference TRBV7-2 and TRBJ2-5 for the parts outside the CDR3, the full variable domain is GAGVSQSPSNKVTEKGKDVELRCDPISGHTALYWYRQSLGQGLEFLIYFQGNSAPDKSGLPSDRFSAERTGGSVSTLTIQRTQQEDSAVYLCASSLERQTQYFGPGTRLLVL.

The rearrangement uses TRBV6-1 and TRBJ2-7; TRBD2 might be the D (5 bases). Germline loops: CDR1 MNHNS, CDR2 SASEGT. The ends were cut back, 0 bases at V and 3 bases at J, with 9 bases in the middle. The CDR3 has 14 residues. The CDR3 DNA reads TGTGCCAGCAGTGAAGCCGGGGATTTCTACGAGCAGTACTTC. It encodes CASSEAGDFYEQYF.

This clone showed up just once. The chain has TRBV10-2 and TRBJ2-7, with TRBD1 matching over 7 bases. CDR1 is WSHSY and CDR2 is SAAADI in the germline V gene. The CDR3 extends over 14 amino acids. J lost 4 bases, V lost 8 bases, and 11 bases had no gene match. CDR3 sequence (DNA): TGCGCCAGCCATCCGGGACAGAACTTATACGAGCAGTACTTC. It specifies CASHPGQNLYEQYF.

The chain employs TRBV30 and TRBJ2-5; 12 positions match TRBD2. Germline V gives CDR1 GTSNPN, CDR2 SVGIG (reference sequence). Trimming took 6 bases from V and 7 from J; bases not matched to a gene: 12. The CDR3 runs 15 residues. CDR3 sequence: CACSSTSGGYGTQYF. DNA of the CDR3: TGTGCCTGCTCTTCGACTAGCGGGGGCTATGGGACCCAGTACTTC. The full variable domain, with the rest looked up from reference TRBV30 and TRBJ2-5, is SQTIHQWPATLVQPVGSPLSLECTVEGTSNPNLYWYRQAAGRGLQLLFYSVGIGQISSEVPQNLSASRPQDRQFILSSKKLLLSDSGFYLCACSSTSGGYGTQYFGPGTRLLVL.

The genes are TRBV7-2 and TRBJ2-7; 7 positions agree with TRBD2. The CDR3 has 19 residues. Trimming cost V 4 bases and J 4 bases; bases outside gene matches: 22. Germline CDR1 reads SGHTA; CDR2 reads FQGNSA. In DNA form, the CDR3 reads TGTGCCAGCAGCTCGCCTTTGAGCGGGAAAGCTCCTAAGGCTTACGAGCAGTACTTC. It encodes CASSSPLSGKAPKAYEQYF.

The genes are TRBV18 and TRBJ1-2, with TRBD1 matching over 9 bases. The J segment lost 8 bases and the V segment lost 4 bases, leaving 14 bases of the junction unmatched. Germline CDR1 and CDR2: KGHSH and LQKENI. CDR3 length equals 16 residues. The CDR3 protein is CASSLSAGTGTHGYTF. The CDR3 nucleotides are TGTGCCAGCTCACTGTCGGCCGGGACAGGGACCCACGGCTACACCTTC.

The chain joins TRBV27 to TRBJ1-1; TRBD1 matches 9 bases. CDR3 length: 16 residues. From germline, CDR1 is MNHEY and CDR2 SMNVEV (reference sequence). V lost 1 base to trimming and J lost 5 bases; unmatched junction nucleotides: 8. In nucleotides, the CDR3 is TGTGCCAGCAGTTTATTCCCGGGACAGGGCGTAACTGAAGCTTTCTTT. It codes for CASSLFPGQGVTEAFF.

This clone was detected once. V gene TRBV7-2 combines with J gene TRBJ1-2, with 8 positions matching TRBD1. V was clipped by 6 bases and J by 5 bases; unmatched bases: 11. Germline lookup yields CDR1 SGHTA and CDR2 FQGNSA. The CDR3 contains 15 residues. CDR3 protein: CASSLPQGASYGYTF. As DNA, the CDR3 is TGTGCCAGCAGTCTGCCGCAGGGGGCATCATATGGCTACACCTTC.

The chain combines TRBV10-3 with TRBJ2-7; 10 bases fit TRBD1. CDR1 is ENHRY, CDR2 SYGVKD, per germline. The V segment lost 6 bases and the J segment 6 bases; nucleotides outside the gene matches: 8. CDR3 length equals 14 residues. Here the CDR3 DNA reads TGTGCCATCAGGGGGGGGACAGGGGCCTCCGAGCAGTACTTC. This codes for CAIRGGTGASEQYF.

The rearrangement uses TRBV5-4 and TRBJ1-1; possibly TRBD1 for D (5 bases). V gave up 4 bases and J gave up 9 bases, with 22 bases separating them. The germline V gene encodes CDR1 SGHNT and CDR2 YYREEE (reference sequence). The CDR3 is 15 amino acids. The CDR3 sequence: CASSQGGAVSYQAFF. The CDR3 DNA reads as TGTGCCAGCAGCCAAGGCGGGGCAGTTTCTTACCAAGCTTTCTTT.

The chain uses TRBV7-3 and TRBJ2-7, with D perhaps matching TRBD1 (5 bases). The V gene lost 3 bases and the J gene lost 0 bases, with 9 bases spanning the gap. Germline V gives CDR1 SGHTA, CDR2 FQGTGA. The CDR3 has 14 amino acids. DNA for the CDR3: TGTGCCAGCAGCTTGGGGCCTAGCTCCTACGAGCAGTACTTC. Translated: CASSLGPSSYEQYF.

This chain's CDR3 is CASTPFPGGLTDTQYF. CDR3 DNA: TGTGCCAGCACCCCATTTCCGGGGGGTTTGACAGATACGCAGTATTTT. V and J are TRBV11-2 and TRBJ2-3; 7 positions match TRBD2. Per germline, CDR1 SGHAT and CDR2 FQNNGV. The V and J ends lost 7 bases and 3 bases, in that order; junction bases with no gene match: 13. The CDR3 contains 16 residues. The variable domain in full, completed from reference TRBV11-2 and TRBJ2-3, reads EAGVAQSPRYKIIEKRQSVAFWCNPISGHATLYWYQQILGQGPKLLIQFQNNGVVDDSQLPKDRFSAERLKGVDSTLKIQPAKLEDSAVYLCASTPFPGGLTDTQYFGPGTRLTVL.

The chain uses TRBV7-3 and TRBJ1-1; unclear D gene. There are 13 residues in the CDR3. Trimming took 5 bases from V and 3 from J, leaving 10 bases between them. The germline V gene has CDR1 SGHTA and CDR2 FQGTGA. The CDR3 coding sequence is TGTGCCAGCAGCCTGCAGCGGGACACTGAAGCTTTCTTT. Its translation is CASSLQRDTEAFF.

V and J are TRBV27 and TRBJ2-7, with D possibly TRBD1 on 5 matching bases. V lost 6 bases and J lost 2, with 14 bases in between. The germline V gene has CDR1 MNHEY and CDR2 SMNVEV (reference sequence). The CDR3 covers 14 residues. CDR3 DNA sequence: TGTGCCAGCAGCCTTCACCAGGGCGCCTACGAGCAGTACTTC. This codes for CASSLHQGAYEQYF.

CDR3 region: CASSPSQGLGGELFF. CDR3 sequence (DNA): TGCGCCAGCAGCCCCTCTCAGGGGTTAGGCGGGGAGCTGTTTTTT. This rearrangement joins TRBV4-3 to TRBJ2-2, with D possibly matching TRBD1 (6 bases). Germline loops: CDR1 LGHNA, CDR2 YSLEER. V was cut by 4 bases and J by 7 bases, with 16 bases left in between. The CDR3 runs to 15 residues.

This chain uses TRBV5-6 with TRBJ1-4, with 9 bases lining up with TRBD1. This CDR3 is 15 amino acids long. Germline assignment: CDR1 SGHDT and CDR2 YYEEEE. Trimming at V came to 4 bases and at J to 8 bases, leaving 9 bases not matched to a gene. In nucleotides, the CDR3 is TGTGCCAGCAGCACGTACAGGGGGCTTCGGGAAAAACTGTTTTTT. Protein sequence: CASSTYRGLREKLFF.

The chain has TRBV7-2 and TRBJ1-5; weak D call: TRBD1 (5 bases). CDR3 length: 13 amino acids. CDR1 is SGHTA and CDR2 is FQGNSA in the germline V gene. Trimming pared 3 bases from V and 4 bases from J, leaving 7 bases between. The CDR3 protein is CASSLGQNQPQHF. CDR3 sequence (DNA): TGTGCCAGCAGCTTGGGGCAGAATCAGCCCCAGCATTTT.